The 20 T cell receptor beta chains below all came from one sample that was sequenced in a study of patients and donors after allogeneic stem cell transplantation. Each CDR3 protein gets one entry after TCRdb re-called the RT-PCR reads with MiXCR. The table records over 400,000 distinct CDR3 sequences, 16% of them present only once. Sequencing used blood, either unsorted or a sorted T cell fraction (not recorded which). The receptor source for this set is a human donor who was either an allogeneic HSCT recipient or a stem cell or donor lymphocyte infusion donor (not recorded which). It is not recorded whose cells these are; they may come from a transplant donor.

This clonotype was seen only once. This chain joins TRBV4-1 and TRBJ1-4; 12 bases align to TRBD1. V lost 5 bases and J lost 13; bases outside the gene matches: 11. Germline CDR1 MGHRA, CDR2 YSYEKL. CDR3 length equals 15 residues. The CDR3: CASSKPGQGAEGLFF. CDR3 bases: TGCGCCAGCAGCAAGCCGGGACAGGGGGCCGAGGGACTGTTTTTT.

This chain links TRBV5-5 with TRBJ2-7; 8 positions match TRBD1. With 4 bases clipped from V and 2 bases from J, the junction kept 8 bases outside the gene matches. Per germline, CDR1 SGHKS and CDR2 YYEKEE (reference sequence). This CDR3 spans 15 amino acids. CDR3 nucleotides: TGTGCCAGCAGCCTCAGACAGGGGCTGGCCTACGAGCAGTACTTC. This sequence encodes CASSLRQGLAYEQYF.

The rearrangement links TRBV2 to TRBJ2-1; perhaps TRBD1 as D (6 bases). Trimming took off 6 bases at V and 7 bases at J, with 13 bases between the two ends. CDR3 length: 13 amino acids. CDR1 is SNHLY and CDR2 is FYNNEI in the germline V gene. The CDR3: CASRTSGANEQFF. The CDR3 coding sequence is TGTGCCAGCAGAACGTCAGGGGCAAATGAGCAGTTCTTC.

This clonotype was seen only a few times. The CDR3 DNA is TGTGCCAGCAGTTTCAGGGTTATGTACGAGCAGTACTTC. This encodes CASSFRVMYEQYF. The rearrangement uses TRBV12-3 or TRBV12-4 and TRBJ2-7; TRBD1 might be the D (5 bases). The germline V and J ends were trimmed by 3 bases and 4 bases, with 10 bases remaining between them. The CDR3 is 13 residues long.

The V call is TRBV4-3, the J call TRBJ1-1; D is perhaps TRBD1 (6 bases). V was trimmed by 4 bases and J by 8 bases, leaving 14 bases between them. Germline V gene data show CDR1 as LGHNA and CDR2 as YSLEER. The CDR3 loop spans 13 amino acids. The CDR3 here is CASSLGQSREAFF. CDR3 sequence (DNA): TGCGCCAGCAGCCTCGGACAGTCGCGCGAAGCTTTCTTT.

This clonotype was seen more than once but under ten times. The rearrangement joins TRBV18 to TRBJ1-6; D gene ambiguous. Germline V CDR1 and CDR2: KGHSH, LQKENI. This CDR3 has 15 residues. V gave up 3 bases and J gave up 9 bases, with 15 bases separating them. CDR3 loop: CASSPDWAGGSPLHF. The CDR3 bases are TGTGCCAGCTCACCGGATTGGGCAGGAGGTTCACCCCTCCACTTT.

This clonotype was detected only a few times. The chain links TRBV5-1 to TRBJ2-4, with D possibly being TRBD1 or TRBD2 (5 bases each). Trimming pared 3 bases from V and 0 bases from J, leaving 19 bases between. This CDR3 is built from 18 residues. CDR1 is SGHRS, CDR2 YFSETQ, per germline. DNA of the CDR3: TGCGCCAGCAGCTCGCCTCGGGACGGGGCCCTAGCCAAAAACATTCAGTACTTC. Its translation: CASSSPRDGALAKNIQYF.

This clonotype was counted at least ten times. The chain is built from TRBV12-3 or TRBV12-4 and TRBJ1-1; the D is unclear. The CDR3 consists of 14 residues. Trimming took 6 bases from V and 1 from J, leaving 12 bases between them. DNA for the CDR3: TGTGCCAGCAGCTCCCGGGCGGGGAACACTGAAGCTTTCTTT. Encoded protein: CASSSRAGNTEAFF.

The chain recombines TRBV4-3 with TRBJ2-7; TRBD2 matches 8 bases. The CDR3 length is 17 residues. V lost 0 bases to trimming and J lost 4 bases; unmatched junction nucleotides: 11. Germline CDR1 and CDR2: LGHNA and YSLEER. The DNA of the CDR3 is TGCGCCAGCAGCCAAGAAAATTGGGGCGGGGGGCTTTACGAGCAGTACTTC. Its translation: CASSQENWGGGLYEQYF.

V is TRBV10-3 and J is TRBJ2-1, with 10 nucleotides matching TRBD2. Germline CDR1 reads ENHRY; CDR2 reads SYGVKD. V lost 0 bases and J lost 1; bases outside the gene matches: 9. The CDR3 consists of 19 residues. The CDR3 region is CAISESLTSGIKSYNEQFF. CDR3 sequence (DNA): TGTGCCATCAGTGAGTCGCTAACTAGCGGGATTAAATCCTACAATGAGCAGTTCTTC.

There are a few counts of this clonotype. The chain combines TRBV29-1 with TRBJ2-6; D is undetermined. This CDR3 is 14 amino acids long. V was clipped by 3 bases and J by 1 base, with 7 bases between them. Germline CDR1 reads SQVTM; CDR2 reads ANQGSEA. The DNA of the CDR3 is TGCAGCGTTGAGGTGGGATCTGGGGCCAACGTCCTGACTTTC. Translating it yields CSVEVGSGANVLTF.

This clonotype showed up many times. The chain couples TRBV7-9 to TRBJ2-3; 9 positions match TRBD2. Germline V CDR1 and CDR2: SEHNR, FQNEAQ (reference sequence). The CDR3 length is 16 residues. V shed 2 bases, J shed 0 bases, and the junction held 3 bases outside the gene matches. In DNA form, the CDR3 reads TGTGCCAGCAGCTTAAATAGCGGGGGCAGCACAGATACGCAGTATTTT. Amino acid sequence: CASSLNSGGSTDTQYF.

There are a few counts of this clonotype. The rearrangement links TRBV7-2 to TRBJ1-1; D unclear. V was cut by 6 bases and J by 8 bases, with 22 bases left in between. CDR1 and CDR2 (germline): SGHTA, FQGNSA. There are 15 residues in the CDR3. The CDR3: CASSQTGRQFSEAFF. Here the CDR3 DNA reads TGTGCCAGCAGTCAAACGGGTCGGCAGTTTAGCGAAGCTTTCTTT.

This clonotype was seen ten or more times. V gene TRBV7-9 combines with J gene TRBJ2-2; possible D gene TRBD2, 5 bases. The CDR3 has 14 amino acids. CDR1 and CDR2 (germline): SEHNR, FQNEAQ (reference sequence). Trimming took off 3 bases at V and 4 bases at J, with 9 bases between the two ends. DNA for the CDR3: TGTGCCAGCAGCTTGGCTGGGAGCACCGGGGAGCTGTTTTTT. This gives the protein CASSLAGSTGELFF.

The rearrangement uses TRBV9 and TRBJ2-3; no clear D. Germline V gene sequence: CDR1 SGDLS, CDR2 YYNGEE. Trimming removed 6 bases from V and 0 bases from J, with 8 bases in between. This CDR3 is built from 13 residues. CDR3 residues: CASKGPSTDTQYF. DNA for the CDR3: TGTGCCAGCAAAGGGCCTAGCACAGATACGCAGTATTTT.

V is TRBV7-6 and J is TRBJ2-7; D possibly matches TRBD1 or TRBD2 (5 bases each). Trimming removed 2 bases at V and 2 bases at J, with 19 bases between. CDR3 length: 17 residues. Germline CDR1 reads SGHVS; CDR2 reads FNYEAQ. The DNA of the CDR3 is TGTGCCAGCAGCTTAATCCCCCCGGGGCCTGGCACCTACGAGCAGTACTTC. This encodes CASSLIPPGPGTYEQYF. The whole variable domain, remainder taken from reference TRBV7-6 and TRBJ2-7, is GAGVSQSPRYKVTKRGQDVALRCDPISGHVSLYWYRQALGQGPEFLTYFNYEAQQDKSGLPNDRFSAERPEGSISTLTIQRTEQRDSAMYRCASSLIPPGPGTYEQYFGPGTRLTVT.

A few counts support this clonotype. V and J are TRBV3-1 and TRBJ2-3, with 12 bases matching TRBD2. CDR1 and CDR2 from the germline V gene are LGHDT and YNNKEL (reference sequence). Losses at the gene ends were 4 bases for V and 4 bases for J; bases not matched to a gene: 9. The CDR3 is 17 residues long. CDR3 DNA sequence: TGTGCCAGCAGCCGACGGACTAGCGGGAATAAGGCAGATACGCAGTATTTT. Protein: CASSRRTSGNKADTQYF.

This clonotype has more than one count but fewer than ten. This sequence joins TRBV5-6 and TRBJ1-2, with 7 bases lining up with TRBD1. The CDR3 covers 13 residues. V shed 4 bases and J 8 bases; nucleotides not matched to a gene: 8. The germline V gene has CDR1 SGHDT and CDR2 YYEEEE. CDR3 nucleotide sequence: TGTGCCAGCAGCATAGACAGGGTGAGGGGCTACACCTTC. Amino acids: CASSIDRVRGYTF. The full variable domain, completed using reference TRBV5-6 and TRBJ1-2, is DAGVTQSPTHLIKTRGQQVTLRCSPKSGHDTVSWYQQALGQGPQFIFQYYEEEERQRGNFPDRFSGHQFPNYSSELNVNALLLGDSALYLCASSIDRVRGYTFGSGTRLTVV.

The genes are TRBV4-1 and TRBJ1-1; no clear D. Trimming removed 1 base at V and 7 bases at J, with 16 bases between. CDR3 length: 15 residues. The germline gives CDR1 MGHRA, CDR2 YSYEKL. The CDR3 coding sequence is TGCGCCAGCAGCCAAGCCCAGGCAGGCCTCGGTGAAGCTTTCTTT. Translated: CASSQAQAGLGEAFF.

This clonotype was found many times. The CDR3 DNA follows: TGTGCCATCAGTGAGGTTCGGGAGCAGTTCTTC. Amino acids: CAISEVREQFF. This chain connects TRBV10-3 to TRBJ2-1; unclear D gene. V lost 2 bases and J lost 10, with 6 bases in between. Per the germline V gene, CDR1 is ENHRY and CDR2 is SYGVKD. The CDR3 runs 11 residues.